This T cell receptor beta chain is from a study of breast tumors, draining lymph nodes, adjacent tissues. TCRdb re-analysed the multiplex PCR reads in MiXCR, keeping a single row per CDR3 protein. This sample has roughly 120,000 distinct CDR3 sequences, with about 20% found just once. The lymph nodes were axillary draining lymph nodes from breast cancer patients. This clonotype came up many times. Antigen: not known. The junction departs from germline at one end; a sequencing error may be responsible. CDR3 length: 15 residues. Per the germline V gene, CDR1 is SSHAT and CDR2 is FNYEAQ (reference sequence). Findings and limits, study-wide: Luminal-like breast cancer showed significantly higher tumor–nontumor repertoire similarity than basal-like. Tumor TCR diversity was below lymph nodes but above nontumor tissue. Most tumor T cells seemingly derive from lymph node, then expand in tumor. The lymph node origin of tumor T cells was framed as consistent with a hypothesis, not demonstrated.

The receptor's source is a female donor with breast cancer. Some clones in this sample may be carry-over from other donors' samples. This sequence joins TRBV7-7 and TRBJ2-5; 8 bases are shared with TRBD1. What was sequenced was axillary lymph node tissue. DNA for the CDR3: TGTGCTAGCAGCGCGTCCCAGGGGGCGCTTGAGACCCAGTACTTC. This translates into CASSASQGALETQYF.